These T cell receptor beta chains were read from a single sample in a study of T cells in Graves' hyperthyroidism and ophthalmopathy. TCRdb called the multiplex PCR reads again in MiXCR, with one record for every CDR3 protein. Among more than 300,000 distinct CDR3 sequences listed, roughly a sixth were seen once. Sequencing used blood. Every receptor here comes from a woman aged 25 to 39 with Graves' hyperthyroidism that later progressed to Graves' ophthalmopathy. The CDR3 runs from the conserved cysteine through the conserved F or W. Fields, in order: J gene, V gene, D gene, clone size, CDR3 length, CDR3 DNA, CDR3 protein. D genes are given only for firm matches. A clone size is listed for some rows: how often the clone was seen (once, few, many), or a class if it is expanded.

j_gene: TRBJ1-3; v_gene: TRBV4-1; d_gene: -; abundance: -; len: 16; CDR3nt: TGCGCCAGCAGCCATGCCGAAAGAGGGAACGGAAACACCATATATTTT; CDR3aa: CASSHAERGNGNTIYF
j_gene: TRBJ1-1; v_gene: TRBV14; d_gene: -; abundance: many; len: 14; CDR3nt: TGTGCCAGCAGCCCTTACGCGTGGAACACTGAAGCTTTCTTT; CDR3aa: CASSPYAWNTEAFF
j_gene: TRBJ1-1; v_gene: TRBV29-1; d_gene: -; abundance: -; len: 13; CDR3nt: TGCAGCGTTGTTAGGGTGCTCAACACTGAAGCTTTCTTT; CDR3aa: CSVVRVLNTEAFF
j_gene: TRBJ2-1; v_gene: TRBV28; d_gene: TRBD1; abundance: many; len: 16; CDR3nt: TGTGCCAGTAGGGGGGTGGGGACAGGATTTCACAATGAGCAGTTCTTC; CDR3aa: CASRGVGTGFHNEQFF
j_gene: TRBJ2-1; v_gene: TRBV2; d_gene: TRBD1; abundance: many; len: 16; CDR3nt: TGTGCCAGCAGTGTCGGGCAGGGGGACTCCTACAATGAGCAGTTCTTC; CDR3aa: CASSVGQGDSYNEQFF
j_gene: TRBJ2-7; v_gene: TRBV9; d_gene: -; abundance: -; len: 14; CDR3nt: TGTGCCAGCAGCGTAGATGCGGCTTATGGCGAGCAGTACTTC; CDR3aa: CASSVDAAYGEQYF
j_gene: TRBJ2-1; v_gene: TRBV20-1; d_gene: TRBD2; abundance: few; len: 14; CDR3nt: TGCAGTGCTCGACTAGCGAGCTCCTACAATGAGCAGTTCTTC; CDR3aa: CSARLASSYNEQFF
j_gene: TRBJ2-7; v_gene: TRBV20-1; d_gene: -; abundance: few; len: 15; CDR3nt: TGCAGTGCTCCTAGGCAGCGAGAAGGGTTTTGGGAGCAGTACTTC; CDR3aa: CSAPRQREGFWEQYF
j_gene: TRBJ2-7; v_gene: TRBV10-3; d_gene: TRBD2; abundance: many; len: 18; CDR3nt: TGTGCCATCAGTGAGTGGACTAGCGGGAGGGCCGCTATCTACGAGCAGTACTTC; CDR3aa: CAISEWTSGRAAIYEQYF
j_gene: TRBJ2-4; v_gene: TRBV20-1; d_gene: TRBD2; abundance: -; len: 17; CDR3nt: TGCAGTGCTCGCGGGACTAGCGGGGGGGAAGCCAAAAACATTCAGTACTTC; CDR3aa: CSARGTSGGEAKNIQYF
j_gene: TRBJ2-3; v_gene: TRBV5-1; d_gene: TRBD1; abundance: many; len: 15; CDR3nt: TGCGCCAGCATAGAGGGGGCAATGGGGACAGATACGCAGTATTTT; CDR3aa: CASIEGAMGTDTQYF
j_gene: TRBJ1-1; v_gene: TRBV6-2/TRBV6-3; d_gene: -; abundance: few; len: 14; CDR3nt: TGTGCCAGCGAGCATAGAGACAGCAACACTGAAGCTTTCTTT; CDR3aa: CASEHRDSNTEAFF
j_gene: TRBJ2-1; v_gene: TRBV6-6; d_gene: TRBD2; abundance: few; len: 17; CDR3nt: TGTGCCAGCAGTTACTCGAGGCGGGAGGGGACTCTCAATGAGCAGTTCTTC; CDR3aa: CASSYSRREGTLNEQFF
j_gene: TRBJ1-6; v_gene: TRBV27; d_gene: -; abundance: -; len: 16; CDR3nt: TGTGCCAGCAGTCACTACTCTACAGAGTATAATTCACCCCTCCACTTT; CDR3aa: CASSHYSTEYNSPLHF
j_gene: TRBJ1-1; v_gene: TRBV11-3; d_gene: -; abundance: -; len: 11; CDR3nt: TGTGCCAGCAGCCTGCGGTCGACCGCTTTCTTT; CDR3aa: CASSLRSTAFF
j_gene: TRBJ1-1; v_gene: TRBV5-1; d_gene: TRBD1; abundance: many; len: 13; CDR3nt: TGCGCCAGCAGCTGGACAGGTCGCACTGAAGCTTTCTTT; CDR3aa: CASSWTGRTEAFF
j_gene: TRBJ2-5; v_gene: TRBV20-1; d_gene: -; abundance: -; len: 12; CDR3nt: TGCAGTGCTAGAGATGGTACGGAGACCCAGTACTTC; CDR3aa: CSARDGTETQYF
j_gene: TRBJ2-5; v_gene: TRBV6-9; d_gene: -; abundance: -; len: 13; CDR3nt: TGTGCCAGCAGTTACGTACCTAAAGAGACCCAGTACTTC; CDR3aa: CASSYVPKETQYF
j_gene: TRBJ2-1; v_gene: TRBV20-1; d_gene: TRBD2; abundance: many; len: 15; CDR3nt: TGCAGTGCTAGCCCTAGCGGGAGGGCCGGCAATGAGCAGTTCTTC; CDR3aa: CSASPSGRAGNEQFF
j_gene: TRBJ2-3; v_gene: TRBV3-1; d_gene: -; abundance: -; len: 13; CDR3nt: TGTGCCAGCAGCCAAGAGGGATCAGATACGCAGTATTTT; CDR3aa: CASSQEGSDTQYF
j_gene: TRBJ2-5; v_gene: TRBV7-9; d_gene: -; abundance: many; len: 12; CDR3nt: TGTGCCAGCAGCTTTTACCAAGAGACCCAGTACTTC; CDR3aa: CASSFYQETQYF
j_gene: TRBJ2-4; v_gene: TRBV28; d_gene: TRBD2; abundance: -; len: 15; CDR3nt: TGTGCCAGCAGCCCATGGGGGGGGGGGGGAAACATTCAGTACTTC; CDR3aa: CASSPWGGGGNIQYF
j_gene: TRBJ2-5; v_gene: TRBV3-1; d_gene: TRBD2; abundance: many; len: 17; CDR3nt: TGTGCCAGCAGCCCACGAGCCCCGGGACTAGCTGCTGAGACCCAGTACTTC; CDR3aa: CASSPRAPGLAAETQYF
j_gene: TRBJ2-7; v_gene: TRBV12-3/TRBV12-4; d_gene: -; abundance: many; len: 12; CDR3nt: TGTGCCAGCAGTGCCGGGACCTACGAGCAGTACTTC; CDR3aa: CASSAGTYEQYF
j_gene: TRBJ2-1; v_gene: TRBV5-1; d_gene: -; abundance: many; len: 12; CDR3nt: TGCGCCAGCAGCTTTAGCTACAATGAGCAGTTCTTC; CDR3aa: CASSFSYNEQFF
j_gene: TRBJ1-5; v_gene: TRBV30; d_gene: -; abundance: -; len: 13; CDR3nt: TGTGCCTGGAGTATTCGCTTCAATCAGCCCCAGCATTTT; CDR3aa: CAWSIRFNQPQHF